The sequence of this TCR beta chain was determined in a study of a mutant IDH1 vaccine in newly diagnosed glioma. Germline loops: CDR1 MGHRA, CDR2 YSYEKL. The CDR3 is 14 amino acids. V lost 0 bases, J lost 8 bases, and 11 bases lay in between. Clones were read by immunoSEQ multiplex PCR, and TCRdb kept only the in-frame ones, dropping some. Of approximately 36,000 clones listed, about four fifths are singletons. Noted time point: week 11, during vaccination. Vaccinated patients received 300 ug of mutant IDH1 20-mer peptide per dose, with topical imiquimod. On this clone itself: Its antigen is still unknown.

The specimen was peripheral blood mononuclear cells (PBMCs), collected from a glioma patient whose treatment included an IDH1 peptide vaccine. V is TRBV4-1 and J is TRBJ2-1; D might be TRBD1 (6 bases). The sequence was collected from a woman in her twenties or thirties with glioma. Some clones in this sample may be carry-over from other donors' samples. In DNA form, the CDR3 reads TGCGCCAGCAGCCAAGACAGGGGCGCCTATGAGCAGTTCTTC. Translation: CASSQDRGAYEQFF.